This T cell receptor beta chain comes out of a study of blood T cell repertoires in COVID-19. The method was immunoSEQ multiplex PCR; TCRdb's version includes in-frame clones alone and lacks a portion of them. The sample holds about 250,000 clones, 65% to 85% seen once. This CDR3 is built from 16 residues. With 0 bases clipped from V and 6 bases from J, the junction kept 5 bases outside the gene matches. Germline V CDR1 and CDR2: KGHSH, LQKENI. This TCR derives from a woman of 80 years or more with acute or convalescent COVID-19. The chain links TRBV18 to TRBJ2-1; 10 nucleotides line up with TRBD2. The sequenced material came from peripheral blood. The CDR3 reads CASSPPLAGVPNEQFF. In DNA form, the CDR3 reads TGTGCCAGCTCACCACCCCTAGCGGGAGTTCCCAATGAGCAGTTCTTC.